This T cell receptor (beta chain) comes out of a study of T cell repertoires in ileal Crohn's disease. Study information: The M6 sample came from neoterminal ileum during colonoscopy after surgery. Study observations and caveats: Active smokers at surgery had more clonal expansions than non-smokers. All patients with clonality above 26.8% had endoscopic recurrence.

The CDR3 length is 16 residues. Germline CDR1 is LNHDA and CDR2 is SQIVND (reference sequence). Trimming removed 5 bases from V and 4 bases from J; junction bases left unmatched: 9. The time point is: neoterminal ileum biopsy at postoperative endoscopy, about 6 months after surgery. The table came from immunoSEQ multiplex PCR; TCRdb's copy has only in-frame clones and leaves some out. Of about 13,000 clones listed, around 70% are singletons. As regards this clone: Its antigen is as yet unknown.

Input material: ileal tissue. V is TRBV19 and J is TRBJ2-1; 9 nucleotides agree with TRBD1. This receptor was taken from an adult with Crohn's disease. CDR3 sequence reads: CASSGYRGQEYNEQFF. The CDR3 DNA reads as TGTGCCAGTAGTGGCTACAGGGGGCAAGAATACAATGAGCAGTTCTTC.